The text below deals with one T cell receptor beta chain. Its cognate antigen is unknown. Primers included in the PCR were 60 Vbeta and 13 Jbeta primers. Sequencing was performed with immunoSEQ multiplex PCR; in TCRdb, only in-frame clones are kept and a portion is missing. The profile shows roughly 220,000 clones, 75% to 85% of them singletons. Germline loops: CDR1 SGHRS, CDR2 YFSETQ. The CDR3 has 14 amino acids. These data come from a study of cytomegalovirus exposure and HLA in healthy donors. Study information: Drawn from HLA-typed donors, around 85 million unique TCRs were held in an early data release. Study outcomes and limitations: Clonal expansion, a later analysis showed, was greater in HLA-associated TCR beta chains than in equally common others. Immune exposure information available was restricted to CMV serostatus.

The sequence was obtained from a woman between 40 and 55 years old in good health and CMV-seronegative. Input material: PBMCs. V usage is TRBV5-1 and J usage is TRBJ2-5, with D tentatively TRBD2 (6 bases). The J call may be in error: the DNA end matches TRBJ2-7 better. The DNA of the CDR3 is TGCGCCAGCAGCACGCGGGACGGCTCCTACGAGCAGTACTTC. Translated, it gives CASSTRDGSYEQYF.